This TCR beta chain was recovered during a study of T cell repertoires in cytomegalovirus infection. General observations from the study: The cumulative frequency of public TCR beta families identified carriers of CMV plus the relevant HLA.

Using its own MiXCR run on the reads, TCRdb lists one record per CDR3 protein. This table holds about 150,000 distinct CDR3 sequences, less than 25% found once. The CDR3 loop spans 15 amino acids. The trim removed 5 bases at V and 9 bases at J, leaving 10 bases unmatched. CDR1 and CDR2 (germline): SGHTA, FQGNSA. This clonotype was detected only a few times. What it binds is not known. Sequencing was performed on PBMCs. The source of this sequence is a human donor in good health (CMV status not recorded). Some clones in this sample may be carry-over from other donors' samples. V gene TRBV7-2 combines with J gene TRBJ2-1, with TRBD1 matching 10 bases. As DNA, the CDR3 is TGTGCCAGCAGCCCCCCGGGACAGGGGCTAAGTGAGCAGTTCTTC. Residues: CASSPPGQGLSEQFF.